This TCR beta chain is drawn from a study of breast tumors, draining lymph nodes, adjacent tissues listed by TCRdb under 2016. Describing the broader study: The study compared TCR beta repertoires across tumor, adjacent nontumor tissue and axillary lymph nodes from breast cancer patients. The study was designed to assess the relationships and possible T-cell exchange between tumor, surrounding tissue and draining lymph node repertoires in human breast cancer.

Lymph node samples came from the axillary draining lymph nodes of breast cancer patients. In its sample, this clonotype was seen a few times. Its cognate antigen has yet to be identified. Within one base of it there is no much larger clone, and no base qualities were kept. From the cysteine up to the phenylalanine, the CDR3 has a length of 14 residues. Only the CDR3 DNA is retained, 42 bases long and in frame from the first base. Trimming leaves V shorter by 3 bases and J shorter by 2 bases, with the junction holding 2 bases beyond the gene matches. CDR1 MDHEN and CDR2 SYDVKM were looked up in the germline V gene. Broad study findings and their caveats: Rather than being directly demonstrated, the conclusion that tumor T cells originate in lymph nodes was presented as consistent with a hypothesis. Tumors showed preferential V and J gene usage, and their T-cell repertoire diversity fell below that of lymph nodes yet above that of nontumor tissue. The similarity between tumor and nontumor tissue repertoires was significantly greater in luminal-like breast cancer than in basal-like breast cancer. The data were judged consistent with most tumor T cells deriving from the lymph node and then expanding within tumor tissue.

Sequencing was carried out with an Illumina HiSeq 2000. Multiplex PCR amplification was used to build the TCR beta chain libraries. High-throughput sequencing was used to analyze the amplified TCR beta chain products. TCRdb took the public reads, trimmed them with fastp at Q25, ran MiXCR for clone calling and kept in-frame beta chains. For every CDR3 protein sequence, its rows merge into one entry that carries the most common genes and DNA. Here the sample has 150,000 to 200,000 distinct CDR3 sequences; roughly a third occur a single time. The top ten hold about 4% of the sample. The sequence was obtained from a female donor with breast cancer. Some clones in this sample may be carry-over from other donors' samples. The V and J genes are TRBV28 and TRBJ1-2; TRBD1 matches 8 bases in the middle. Sequencing input: axillary lymph node tissue. The CDR3 is CASSFGTGNYGYTF. The DNA sequence is as follows: TGTGCCAGCAGTTTTGGGACAGGAAACTATGGCTACACCTTC.